This T cell receptor beta chain was sequenced during a study of shared clonotypes between healthy human individuals. Method: immunoSEQ multiplex PCR; TCRdb's copy keeps in-frame clones and lacks some. The table lists millions of clones, more than 90% of them singletons. V shed 7 bases and J shed 8 bases, with 24 bases lying between them. The germline V gene encodes CDR1 GTSNPN and CDR2 SVGIG (reference sequence). The CDR3 loop spans 15 amino acids. V and J are TRBV30 and TRBJ2-1; D could derive from TRBD1 or TRBD2 (6 bases each). The receptor was isolated from a man between 18 and 29 years old in good health. The specimen sequenced was naive CD4+ T cells sorted from blood. The sample's subset: CD45RA+ positively selected. In DNA, the CDR3 is TGTGCCTTCGCCGCAAGGAGGGGGTCATTGGATGAGCAGTTCTTC. Its protein is CAFAARRGSLDEQFF.